This TCR beta chain came from a study of T cells in Graves' hyperthyroidism and ophthalmopathy. About the research overall: Peripheral blood was collected at initial diagnosis, before any treatment. Study-wide points: The authors' 13 V-J model separated ophthalmopathy from stable hyperthyroidism. Peripheral blood also featured most of the thyroid clonotypes expanded above 0.001.

This clonotype was observed at least ten times. No antigen is known for it. Researchers took RNA transcripts and amplified the TCR beta CDR3 regions from them. HTBI primers drove first-round RT-PCR of the TCR CDR3. TCRdb re-called the multiplex PCR reads with MiXCR, one entry per CDR3 protein. The sample includes around 600,000 distinct CDR3 sequences, roughly 15% of them seen just once. Germline lookup yields CDR1 SGHAT and CDR2 FQDESV (reference sequence). Trimming removed 4 bases at V and 0 bases at J, with 14 bases between. This CDR3 has 16 amino acids. The rearrangement links TRBV11-1 to TRBJ2-3; D ambiguous. The sequenced sample consisted of blood. The clonotype comes from a woman aged 45-59 years with Graves' ophthalmopathy. The CDR3 bases are TGTGCCAGCAGCTACGTCCGCGGAACTAGCACAGATACGCAGTATTTT. It codes for CASSYVRGTSTDTQYF. Using reference TRBV11-1 and TRBJ2-3 for the parts outside the CDR3, the full variable domain is EAEVAQSPRYKITEKSQAVAFWCDPISGHATLYWYRQILGQGPELLVQFQDESVVDDSQLPKDRFSAERLKGVDSTLKIQPAELGDSAMYLCASSYVRGTSTDTQYFGPGTRLTVL.